This T cell receptor beta chain stems from a study of shared clonotypes between healthy human individuals. Study-level findings and limits: Measured sharing among donors was expected to vary with sequencing depth.

Original data processing: There were no quality scores in the junction-only immunoSEQ sequences, so filtering differed. The table came from immunoSEQ multiplex PCR; TCRdb's copy has only in-frame clones and leaves some out. The V and J calls and clone size are taken from that table; D and trimming were inferred from the DNA. Of approximately 2,000,000 clones listed, about nine tenths were seen once; the top ten hold around 0.38%. Notes on this clone: Antigen specificity is unknown.

The V and J ends lost 2 bases and 0 bases, in that order; junction bases with no gene match: 12. Germline values: CDR1 SGHAT, CDR2 FQNNGV. The CDR3 is 19 residues long. Specimen: naive CD4+ T cells from PBMCs. Indicated subset: CD45RA+ positively selected. This chain joins TRBV11-2 and TRBJ1-3; TRBD1 matches 8 bases. The sequence was obtained from a man aged 18 to 29 in good health. Some clones in this sample may be carry-over from other donors' samples. CDR3 sequence (DNA): TGTGCCAGCAGCTTAAGTTGGTGGACAGGGAGATACTCTGGAAACACCATATATTTT. This gives the protein CASSLSWWTGRYSGNTIYF.